The 12 T cell receptor beta chains below come from one sample, sequenced in a study of OX40 agonist ivuxolimab in advanced cancers. Only in-frame clones appear in the TCRdb table, and some are missing; sequencing was by immunoSEQ multiplex PCR. The repertoire includes tens of thousands of clones, around nine tenths of them detected once, and about 13% sits in the top ten. The material sequenced was CD4+ or CD8+ T cells sorted from blood, taken in a trial of the OX40 agonist ivuxolimab. These receptors came from an adult with an advanced solid tumor such as melanoma, head and neck, liver or kidney cancer.

The chain links TRBV6-6 to TRBJ1-1; D ambiguous. Germline-derived CDR1 and CDR2 are MNHNY and SVGAGI (reference sequence). Trimming stripped 4 bases from V and 6 bases from J, with 9 bases between. CDR3 length equals 12 residues. The CDR3 DNA reads as TGTGCCAGCAGTTTTCCGGTGGCTGAAGCTTTCTTT. Translating it yields CASSFPVAEAFF.

This chain uses TRBV6-5 with TRBJ2-7; TRBD1 might be the D (6 bases). V lost 4 bases and J 3 bases, leaving 13 bases between the germline ends. The length of the CDR3 is 14 residues. Germline assignment: CDR1 MNHEY and CDR2 SVGAGI. CDR3 DNA: TGTGCCAGCAGTTCCCGGGACAACAGCTACGAGCAGTACTTC. This sequence encodes CASSSRDNSYEQYF.

This chain joins TRBV5-1 and TRBJ2-1; D perhaps matches TRBD2 (6 bases). This CDR3 is 18 amino acids long. Germline CDR1 and CDR2: SGHRS and YFSETQ. The ends were cut back, 4 bases at V and 4 bases at J, with 24 bases in the middle. The CDR3 region has the DNA TGCGCCAGCAGCCCCCGGGGAGGACCCACCCTTGTTTACAATGAGCAGTTCTTC. Amino acid sequence: CASSPRGGPTLVYNEQFF.

V gene TRBV28 combines with J gene TRBJ2-4; D might be TRBD1 or TRBD2, each matching 5 bases. Germline V gene data show CDR1 as MDHEN and CDR2 as SYDVKM. The CDR3 runs 13 residues. With 3 bases removed from V and 11 bases from J, the gap between germline ends came to 14 bases. CDR3 DNA: TGTGCCAGCAGTTTTGGGGACGGTGAGCTTCAGTACTTC. Translating gives CASSFGDGELQYF. The full variable domain, in which reference TRBV28 and TRBJ2-4 provide the parts outside the CDR3, is DVKVTQSSRYLVKRTGEKVFLECVQDMDHENMFWYRQDPGLGLRLIYFSYDVKMKEKGDIPEGYSVSREKKERFSLILESASTNQTSMYLCASSFGDGELQYFGAGTRLSVL.

This chain joins TRBV28 and TRBJ2-7, with D uncertain. The CDR3 covers 12 residues. V dropped 6 bases and J dropped 3 bases, with 9 bases sitting between them. The germline V gene encodes CDR1 MDHEN and CDR2 SYDVKM. CDR3 nucleotide sequence: TGTGCCAGCAGCGCGGTTGTCTACGAGCAGTACTTC. Translated, it gives CASSAVVYEQYF.

V is TRBV4-2 and J is TRBJ2-3; a possible D gene is TRBD2 (6 bases). CDR3 length equals 16 residues. Trimming took off 0 bases at V and 2 bases at J, with 12 bases between the two ends. CDR1 and CDR2 from the germline V gene are LGHNA and YNFKEQ. CDR3 coding DNA: TGTGCCAGCAGCCAAGAGGGGTGGGGACTCACAGATACGCAGTATTTT. Translation: CASSQEGWGLTDTQYF.

The rearrangement links TRBV15 to TRBJ1-1; D might be TRBD1 (5 bases). From germline, CDR1 is LNHNV and CDR2 YYDKDF (reference sequence). CDR3 length: 14 residues. Deletions cut 5 bases from V and 1 base from J, with 11 bases between. Here the CDR3 DNA reads TGTGCCACCAGCTTGGGGGGGGAGAACACTGAAGCTTTCTTT. Its translation is CATSLGGENTEAFF. The variable domain in full, completed from reference TRBV15 and TRBJ1-1, reads DAMVIQNPRYQVTQFGKPVTLSCSQTLNHNVMYWYQQKSSQAPKLLFHYYDKDFNNEADTPDNFQSRRPNTSFCFLDIRSPGLGDTAMYLCATSLGGENTEAFFGQGTRLTVV.

The gene calls are TRBV5-4 and TRBJ2-2; D might be TRBD2 (6 bases). The V end lost 5 bases, the J end lost 6 bases, and 8 bases lay between the germline ends. The CDR3 runs to 12 residues. Germline V gives CDR1 SGHNT, CDR2 YYREEE (reference sequence). The CDR3: CASRWGAGELFF. The CDR3 DNA is TGTGCCAGCAGATGGGGGGCCGGGGAGCTGTTTTTT.

This clone has a handful of counts. This chain uses TRBV6-5 with TRBJ2-1; perhaps TRBD1 as D (5 bases). This CDR3 contains 13 residues. Germline V gene data show CDR1 as MNHEY and CDR2 as SVGAGI. Trimming shortened V by 5 bases and J by 7 bases, and 12 bases separated the two germline ends. The CDR3 spells CASSQGIWNEQFF. CDR3 coding DNA: TGTGCCAGCAGTCAGGGTATCTGGAATGAGCAGTTCTTC.

The rearrangement uses TRBV4-3 and TRBJ2-7, with D perhaps TRBD2 (6 bases). V lost 1 base to trimming and J lost 5 bases, with 9 bases between them. This CDR3 spans 13 amino acids. CDR1 and CDR2 from the germline V gene are LGHNA and YSLEER. The CDR3: CASSQGGGNEQYF. For the CDR3, the DNA is TGCGCCAGCAGCCAAGGCGGAGGGAACGAGCAGTACTTC.

This rearrangement joins TRBV20-1 to TRBJ1-1; no definite D call. V lost 5 bases, J lost 5 bases, and 6 bases lay in between. CDR3 length: 10 amino acids. Germline CDR1 and CDR2: DFQATT and SNEGSKA (reference sequence). CDR3 sequence (DNA): TGCAGTGCTGGAGGGACTGAAGCTTTCTTT. Protein product: CSAGGTEAFF.

The V gene is TRBV4-3, the J gene TRBJ2-7; maybe TRBD2 (5 bases). V was shortened by 1 base and J by 7 bases, with 11 bases between the two germline ends. From germline, CDR1 is LGHNA and CDR2 YSLEER. The CDR3 length is 13 residues. CDR3 amino acids: CASSQAWGEEQYF. The CDR3 nucleotides are TGCGCCAGCAGCCAAGCCTGGGGAGAGGAGCAGTACTTC.